These 11 T cell receptor beta chains share one sample of origin, sequenced in a study of cytomegalovirus exposure and HLA in healthy donors. The PCR used 60 Vbeta and 13 Jbeta primers. Here immunoSEQ multiplex PCR was the method, and the copy in TCRdb shows in-frame clones only, minus some. The sample lists roughly 130,000 clones, 75% to 85% occurring once. Sample: PBMCs. The origin of the receptors is a girl aged 2-15 years in good health and CMV-seronegative.

In the case of this clone: This may be a read error, as it is one base from a much larger clone. This rearrangement joins TRBV5-6 to TRBJ2-1; the match to TRBD2 covers 8 bases. The CDR3 is 15 residues long. V lost 4 bases, J lost 0 bases, and 3 bases stayed unmatched. CDR1 and CDR2 from the germline V gene are SGHDT and YYEEEE. CDR3 DNA sequence: TGTGCCAGCAGCGGGAGCGGGAGCTCCTACAATGAGCAGTTCTTC. The encoded protein is CASSGSGSSYNEQFF. The full variable domain, with the rest looked up from reference TRBV5-6 and TRBJ2-1, is DAGVTQSPTHLIKTRGQQVTLRCSPKSGHDTVSWYQQALGQGPQFIFQYYEEEERQRGNFPDRFSGHQFPNYSSELNVNALLLGDSALYLCASSGSGSSYNEQFFGPGTRLTVL.

The chain combines TRBV19 with TRBJ1-1; D gene unclear. The germline V gene has CDR1 LNHDA and CDR2 SQIVND (reference sequence). Trimming removed 7 bases at V and 5 bases at J, with 17 bases between. This CDR3 spans 14 amino acids. CDR3 in amino acids: CASTRESAWTEAFF. In DNA form, the CDR3 reads TGTGCCAGTACCCGTGAAAGCGCGTGGACTGAAGCTTTCTTT.

This clone was picked up a small number of times. The V and J genes are TRBV5-4 and TRBJ2-2; 7 bases align to TRBD1. This CDR3 has 15 residues. V dropped 1 base and J dropped 5; count of bases not matched to a gene: 5. Germline loops: CDR1 SGHNT, CDR2 YYREEE (reference sequence). Here the CDR3 reads CASSLTRGWTGELFF. The DNA for the CDR3 is TGTGCCAGCAGCTTGACCAGGGGGTGGACCGGGGAGCTGTTTTTT.

Points on this clone: Other DNA sequences in the sample encode the same CDR3. The chain is built from TRBV5-1 and TRBJ1-2; 7 positions agree with TRBD1. V gave up 6 bases and J gave up 5 bases; unmatched junction bases: 16. Germline assignment: CDR1 SGHRS and CDR2 YFSETQ. The length of the CDR3 is 16 residues. In DNA form, the CDR3 reads TGCGCCAGCACCACGGTAGGGGGCGACAAGCGTTATGGCTACACCTTC. Translated, it gives CASTTVGGDKRYGYTF.

The chain is built from TRBV5-4 and TRBJ2-5, with D tentatively TRBD1 (6 bases). The germline V gene encodes CDR1 SGHNT and CDR2 YYREEE (reference sequence). V lost 4 bases and J 2 bases, leaving 15 bases between the germline ends. The CDR3 sequence is 15 residues long. In DNA form, the CDR3 reads TGTGCCAGCAGCGATGGTCCAGGGGCTCAAGAGACCCAGTACTTC. Its protein is CASSDGPGAQETQYF.

V is TRBV5-1 and J is TRBJ2-1; no firm D call. Between the trimmed V and J ends, which lost 3 bases and 3 bases, there was a span of 4 bases. The CDR3 covers 12 residues. Germline V CDR1 and CDR2: SGHRS, YFSETQ. CDR3 sequence (DNA): TGCGCCAGCAGCTACAACTACAATGAGCAGTTCTTC. It specifies CASSYNYNEQFF.

The rearrangement links TRBV9 to TRBJ2-7; 7 bases align to TRBD2. The J segment lost 2 bases and the V segment lost 4 bases, leaving 6 bases of the junction unmatched. The CDR3 is 14 residues long. The germline V gene has CDR1 SGDLS and CDR2 YYNGEE. The CDR3 DNA reads as TGTGCCAGCAGCCCTAGCGGATCCACCTACGAGCAGTACTTC. Its translation is CASSPSGSTYEQYF.

V usage is TRBV30 and J usage is TRBJ2-1; perhaps TRBD1 as D (5 bases). The CDR3 covers 14 residues. Germline V gene sequence: CDR1 GTSNPN, CDR2 SVGIG (reference sequence). The V end was cut by 5 bases, the J end by 1 base, with 12 bases between. CDR3 DNA: TGTGCCTGGGCTCAAGGGGAATCCTACAATGAGCAGTTCTTC. Amino acids: CAWAQGESYNEQFF.

This clone was found a few times. The chain links TRBV10-3 to TRBJ2-1; 8 bases agree with TRBD2. Per the germline V gene, CDR1 is ENHRY and CDR2 is SYGVKD. Trimming removed 6 bases from V and 8 bases from J; junction bases left unmatched: 12. There are 15 residues in the CDR3. As DNA, the CDR3 is TGTGCCATCAGAGGTACTAGCGGCGATAGCGATGAGCAGTTCTTC. Encoded protein: CAIRGTSGDSDEQFF.

The chain links TRBV9 to TRBJ2-7; tentatively, D is TRBD2 (7 bases). Germline V CDR1 and CDR2: SGDLS, YYNGEE. The length of the CDR3 is 14 residues. V shed 4 bases and J shed 3 bases, with 14 bases lying between them. DNA of the CDR3: TGTGCCAGCAGCCCCGGGGGGCAGGGCTACGAGCAGTACTTC. Its translation: CASSPGGQGYEQYF.

A few counts support this clone. The V call is TRBV5-1, the J call TRBJ2-5; 7 bases are a match to TRBD2. V lost 0 bases and J lost 0; bases outside the gene matches: 5. The CDR3 spans 16 residues. Germline CDR1 and CDR2: SGHRS and YFSETQ. The CDR3 DNA follows: TGCGCCAGCAGCTTGGTGACTAGCAGGTACCAAGAGACCCAGTACTTC. Amino acids: CASSLVTSRYQETQYF.